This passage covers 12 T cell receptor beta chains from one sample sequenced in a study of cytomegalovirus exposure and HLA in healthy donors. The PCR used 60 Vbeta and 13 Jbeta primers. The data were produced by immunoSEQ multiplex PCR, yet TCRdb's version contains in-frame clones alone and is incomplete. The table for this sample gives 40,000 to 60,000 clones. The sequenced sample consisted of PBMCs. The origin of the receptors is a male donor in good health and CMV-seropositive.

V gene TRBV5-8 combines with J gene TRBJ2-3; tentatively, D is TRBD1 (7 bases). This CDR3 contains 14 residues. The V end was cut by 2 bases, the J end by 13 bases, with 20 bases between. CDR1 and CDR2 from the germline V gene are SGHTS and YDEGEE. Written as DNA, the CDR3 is TGTGCCAGCAGCTTATCCGGCACCCAGGGGGAGGAGTATTTT. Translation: CASSLSGTQGEEYF.

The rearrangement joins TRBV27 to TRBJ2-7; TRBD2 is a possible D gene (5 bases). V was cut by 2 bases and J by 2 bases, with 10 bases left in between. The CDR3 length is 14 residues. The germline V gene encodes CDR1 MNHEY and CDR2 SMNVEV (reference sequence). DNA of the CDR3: TGTGCCAGCAGTTTAAAAGTCGGGACCTACGAGCAGTACTTC. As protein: CASSLKVGTYEQYF.

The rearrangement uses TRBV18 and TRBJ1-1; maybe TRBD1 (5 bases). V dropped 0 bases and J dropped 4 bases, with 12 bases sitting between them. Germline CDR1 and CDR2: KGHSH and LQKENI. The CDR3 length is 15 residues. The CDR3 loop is CASSPPHRQGTEAFF. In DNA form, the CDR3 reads TGTGCCAGCTCACCACCCCACAGGCAGGGCACTGAAGCTTTCTTT. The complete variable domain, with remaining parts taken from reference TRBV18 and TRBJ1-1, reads NAGVMQNPRHLVRRRGQEARLRCSPMKGHSHVYWYRQLPEEGLKFMVYLQKENIIDESGMPKERFSAEFPKEGPSILRIQQVVRGDSAAYFCASSPPHRQGTEAFFGQGTRLTVV.

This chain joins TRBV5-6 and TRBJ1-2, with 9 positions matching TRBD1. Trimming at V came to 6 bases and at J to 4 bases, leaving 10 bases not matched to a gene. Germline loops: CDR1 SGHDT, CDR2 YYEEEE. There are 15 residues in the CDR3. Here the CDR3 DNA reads TGTGCCAGCAACCCTCGGGGACAGGGAGCCTATGGCTACACCTTC. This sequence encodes CASNPRGQGAYGYTF. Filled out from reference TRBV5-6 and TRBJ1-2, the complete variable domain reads DAGVTQSPTHLIKTRGQQVTLRCSPKSGHDTVSWYQQALGQGPQFIFQYYEEEERQRGNFPDRFSGHQFPNYSSELNVNALLLGDSALYLCASNPRGQGAYGYTFGSGTRLTVV.

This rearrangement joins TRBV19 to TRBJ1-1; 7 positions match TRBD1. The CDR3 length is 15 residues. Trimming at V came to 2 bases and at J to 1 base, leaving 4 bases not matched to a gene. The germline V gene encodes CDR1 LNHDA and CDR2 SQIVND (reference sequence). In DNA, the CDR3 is TGTGCCAGTAGTATATTCGCAGGGGGGAACACTGAAGCTTTCTTT. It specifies CASSIFAGGNTEAFF.

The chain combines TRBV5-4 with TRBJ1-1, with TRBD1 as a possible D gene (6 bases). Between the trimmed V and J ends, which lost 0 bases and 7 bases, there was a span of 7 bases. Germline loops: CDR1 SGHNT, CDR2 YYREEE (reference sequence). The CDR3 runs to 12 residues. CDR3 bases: TGTGCCAGCAGCTTGGGGGACATTGAAGCTTTCTTT. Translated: CASSLGDIEAFF.

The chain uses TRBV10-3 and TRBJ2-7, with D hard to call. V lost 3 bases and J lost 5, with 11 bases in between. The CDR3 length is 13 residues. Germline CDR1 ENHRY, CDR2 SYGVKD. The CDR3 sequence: CAISDVRVDEQYF. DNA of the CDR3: TGTGCCATCAGTGACGTCCGGGTGGACGAGCAGTACTTC.

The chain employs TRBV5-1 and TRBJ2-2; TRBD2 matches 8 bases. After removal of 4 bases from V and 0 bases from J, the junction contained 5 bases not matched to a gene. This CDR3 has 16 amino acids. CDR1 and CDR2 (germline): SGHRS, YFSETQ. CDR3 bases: TGCGCCAGCAGCAACCCAGCGGGGGCGAACACCGGGGAGCTGTTTTTT. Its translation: CASSNPAGANTGELFF.

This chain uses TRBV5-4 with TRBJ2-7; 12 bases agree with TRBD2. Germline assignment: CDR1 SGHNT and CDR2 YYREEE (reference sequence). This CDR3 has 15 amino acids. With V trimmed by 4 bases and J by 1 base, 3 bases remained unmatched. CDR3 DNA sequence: TGTGCCAGCAGCAGCGGACTAGCGGGGTCCTACGAGCAGTACTTC. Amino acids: CASSSGLAGSYEQYF.

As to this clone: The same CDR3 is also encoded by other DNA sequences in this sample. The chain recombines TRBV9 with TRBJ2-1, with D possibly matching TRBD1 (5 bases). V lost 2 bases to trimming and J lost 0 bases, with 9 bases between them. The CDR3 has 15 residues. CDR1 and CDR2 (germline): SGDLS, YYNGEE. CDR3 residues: CASSVQGNSYNEQFF. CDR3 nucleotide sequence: TGTGCCAGCAGCGTGCAGGGCAACTCCTACAATGAGCAGTTCTTC.

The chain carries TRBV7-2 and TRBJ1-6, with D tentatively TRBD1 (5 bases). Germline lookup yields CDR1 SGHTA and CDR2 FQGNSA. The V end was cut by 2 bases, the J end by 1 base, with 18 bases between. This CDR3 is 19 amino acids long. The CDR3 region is CASSLWGRPPWSYNSPLHF. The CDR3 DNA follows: TGTGCCAGCAGCTTATGGGGCAGACCCCCCTGGTCCTATAATTCACCCCTCCACTTT.

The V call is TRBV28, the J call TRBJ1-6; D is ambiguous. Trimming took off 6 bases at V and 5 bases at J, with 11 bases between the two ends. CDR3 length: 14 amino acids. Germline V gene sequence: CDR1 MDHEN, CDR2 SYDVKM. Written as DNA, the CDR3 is TGTGCCAGCAGCCCTGGTGGGCATAATTCACCCCTCCACTTT. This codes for CASSPGGHNSPLHF.